The 8 T cell receptor beta chains listed next were all sequenced from one sample in a study of Tregs in tolerant kidney transplant recipients. Sequencing was performed with immunoSEQ multiplex PCR; in TCRdb, only in-frame clones are kept and a portion is missing. The sample data list 50,000 to 65,000 clones. Source: CD4+ T cells from blood, taken before the transplant. Every receptor here comes from a human donor who received a combined kidney and bone marrow transplant.

CDR3 bases read: TGTGCCAGTAGTCCGGACAGGGGGGTGACTGAA. It specifies CASSPDRGVTE. The complete CDR3 protein is CASSPDRGVTEAFF. The chain recombines TRBV19 with TRBJ1-1; the match to TRBD1 covers 10 bases. Read coverage stops 3 residues before the CDR3 terminus; the germline J gene supplies the remainder. The CDR3 runs 14 residues. The ends lost 5 bases at V and 5 bases at J; junction bases unmatched: 5. The germline CDR1 and CDR2 sequences are LNHDA and SQIVND (reference sequence).

Notes on this clone: The observed sequence ends 3 residues before the CDR3 terminus, with the missing tail filled in from the germline J gene. This chain joins TRBV19 and TRBJ2-3; TRBD2 aligns across 12 bases. Germline lookup yields CDR1 LNHDA and CDR2 SQIVND (reference sequence). The ends lost 10 bases at V and 4 bases at J; junction bases unmatched: 6. The CDR3 is 14 amino acids. The CDR3 region is CATLAGGPSDTQYF. The sequenced CDR3 bases are TGTGCCACTCTAGCGGGAGGGCCCTCAGATACG.

As regards this clone: The CDR3 goes on 3 residues after the read ends, and that part is filled in from the germline J gene. The chain carries TRBV7-9 and TRBJ2-1, with D perhaps TRBD2 (6 bases). There are 14 residues in the CDR3. The germline V and J ends were trimmed by 3 bases and 6 bases, with 12 bases remaining between them. Looked up from germline, CDR1 is SEHNR and CDR2 is FQNEAQ (reference sequence). CDR3 bases read: TGTGCCAGCAGCTTTTCTAGCGACCGCAATGAG. Protein product: CASSFSSDRNE. The entire CDR3 reads CASSFSSDRNEQFF.

CDR3 region: CASRVASTGELFF. The covered CDR3 bases are TGTGCCAGCCGTGTAGCGAGCACCGGGGAG. The chain links TRBV7-2 to TRBJ2-2; weak D call: TRBD2 (5 bases). The missing CDR3 end, 3 residues past where the read stops, is filled in from the germline J gene. Germline V lookup: CDR1 SGHTA, CDR2 FQGNSA. Trimming cost V 8 bases and J 4 bases, with 11 bases left between them. The CDR3 has 13 residues.

About this clone: The read ends 3 residues before the CDR3 terminus; that terminus is restored from the germline J gene. The chain links TRBV20-1 to TRBJ1-2; possibly TRBD1 for D (5 bases). Germline CDR1 reads DFQATT; CDR2 reads SNEGSKA (reference sequence). Between the trimmed V and J ends, which lost 2 bases and 4 bases, there was a span of 14 bases. The CDR3 loop spans 14 amino acids. The CDR3 is CSARHTRESYGYTF. CDR3 DNA (partial): TGCAGTGCTAGACATACCAGGGAGAGCTATGGC.

With regard to this clone: Coverage ceases 3 residues before the CDR3 finishes, and the germline J gene fills in the end. The V gene is TRBV20-1, the J gene TRBJ1-1; D is ambiguous. The length of the CDR3 is 11 residues. The germline V gene has CDR1 DFQATT and CDR2 SNEGSKA (reference sequence). Partial CDR3 DNA: TGCAGTGCCCCACGGATCGGGGAA. Its translation: CSAPRIGE. The full CDR3 protein is CSAPRIGEAFF.

On this clone: The missing CDR3 end, 3 residues past where the read stops, is filled in from the germline J gene. The V and J genes are TRBV2 and TRBJ1-4; D possibly corresponds to TRBD1 (5 bases). Germline CDR1 and CDR2: SNHLY and FYNNEI. The length of the CDR3 is 15 residues. The CDR3 spells CASSEARQGRFKLFF. CDR3 bases read: TGTGCCAGCAGTGAAGCGCGGCAGGGCCGGTTTAAA.

Of note for this clone: The read halts 3 residues ahead of the CDR3 end, with the missing end drawn from the germline J gene. The chain recombines TRBV7-6 with TRBJ2-5; tentatively, D is TRBD2 (6 bases). V lost 8 bases, J lost 5 bases, and 12 bases lay in between. Germline V gene data show CDR1 as SGHVS and CDR2 as FNYEAQ. CDR3 length equals 12 residues. CDR3 amino acids: CASSPSGETQYF. CDR3 bases read: TGTGCCAGCTCCCCCAGCGGGGAGACC. Drawing the rest from reference TRBV7-6 and TRBJ2-5, the complete variable domain is GAGVSQSPRYKVTKRGQDVALRCDPISGHVSLYWYRQALGQGPEFLTYFNYEAQQDKSGLPNDRFSAERPEGSISTLTIQRTEQRDSAMYRCASSPSGETQYFGPGTRLLVL.